One and the same sample provided the 28 T cell receptor beta chains below, sequenced in a study of blood T cell repertoires in COVID-19 (dated by TCRdb to 2018 to 2021). Receptor amplification or capture employed the immunoSEQ multiplex PCR assay. In TCRdb, the immuneACCESS table is reduced to in-frame sequences with V and J assigned. These tables do not hold every clone; where another copy was compared, an unresolved V gene accounts for under half, and the others remain unexplained. Within this sample are 170,000 or so clones, with about 83% of them counted one time only. Clones ranked in the top ten supply under 15% of the sample. Sequencing was done on a sample of peripheral blood. Receptors were obtained from a woman in her 70s with COVID-19, enrolled during active disease.

This chain joins TRBV3-1 (or the pseudogene TRBV3-2) and TRBJ2-3; no clear D gene. CDR3 length: 13 amino acids. The ends were cut back, 8 bases at V and 11 bases at J, with 20 bases in the middle. In germline, CDR1 is LGHDT, CDR2 YNNKEL (reference sequence). The chain's CDR3 is CASVKRGRVVQYF. The CDR3 nucleotides are TGTGCCAGCGTAAAGCGCGGCCGAGTAGTGCAGTATTTT.

The chain links TRBV9 to TRBJ2-5; D may be TRBD2 (6 bases). The CDR3 is 15 amino acids. V lost 1 base and J lost 5, with 15 bases in between. Germline V gives CDR1 SGDLS, CDR2 YYNGEE. The chain's CDR3 is CASSVMGGEGETQYF. The CDR3 DNA follows: TGTGCCAGCAGCGTAATGGGGGGAGAAGGGGAGACCCAGTACTTC.

The chain is built from TRBV7-9 and TRBJ1-1; D ambiguous. There are 15 residues in the CDR3. Trimming left V 2 bases short and J 4 bases short, with 14 bases between. CDR1 SEHNR and CDR2 FQNEAQ come from the germline V gene (reference sequence). Here the CDR3 reads CASSLRTVGSTEAFF. The CDR3 DNA reads TGTGCCAGCAGCTTAAGGACGGTCGGGAGCACTGAAGCTTTCTTT.

The chain employs TRBV19 and TRBJ1-1; no definite D call. V was cut by 3 bases and J by 0 bases, with 11 bases left in between. Germline lookup yields CDR1 LNHDA and CDR2 SQIVND (reference sequence). CDR3 length: 15 residues. The CDR3 nucleotides are TGTGCCAGTAGTATGCCCCCAGGCATGAACACTGAAGCTTTCTTT. Residues: CASSMPPGMNTEAFF. The variable domain in full, with the rest retrieved from reference TRBV19 and TRBJ1-1, is DGGITQSPKYLFRKEGQNVTLSCEQNLNHDAMYWYRQDPGQGLRLIYYSQIVNDFQKGDIAEGYSVSREKKESFPLTVTSAQKNPTAFYLCASSMPPGMNTEAFFGQGTRLTVV.

The CDR3 spells CASSLSGLPSTDTQYF. The CDR3 DNA is TGTGCCAGTAGCTTAAGCGGGCTACCTAGCACAGATACGCAGTATTTT. The chain carries TRBV19 and TRBJ2-3; tentative D call: TRBD2 (6 bases). The CDR3 extends over 16 amino acids. Trimming took off 6 bases at V and 0 bases at J, with 16 bases between the two ends. Germline lookup yields CDR1 LNHDA and CDR2 SQIVND (reference sequence).

The chain employs TRBV24-1 and TRBJ2-3; the D is unclear. The CDR3 consists of 15 residues. V was pared by 4 bases and J by 1 base, with 11 bases between. Germline CDR1 is KGHDR and CDR2 is SFDVKD. CDR3 loop: CATSEAKSGTDTQYF. CDR3 nucleotides: TGTGCCACCAGTGAAGCCAAAAGCGGCACAGATACGCAGTATTTT.

This chain joins TRBV29-1 and TRBJ2-2; TRBD2 agrees at 8 bases. The CDR3 consists of 14 residues. Per the germline V gene, CDR1 is SQVTM and CDR2 is ANQGSEA. The junction had 3 bases not matched to a gene; V was cut back by 4 bases and J by 2 bases. CDR3 loop: CSVGTSGNTGELFF. In DNA, the CDR3 is TGCAGCGTTGGCACTAGCGGAAACACCGGGGAGCTGTTTTTT.

This clone was counted a single time. V is TRBV7-9 and J is TRBJ2-2, with D uncertain. Trimming removed 4 bases at V and 5 bases at J, with 8 bases between. Per the germline V gene, CDR1 is SEHNR and CDR2 is FQNEAQ (reference sequence). The CDR3 length is 13 residues. The CDR3 DNA follows: TGTGCCAGCAGCTCCCAGTTTACCGGGGAGCTGTTTTTT. Its translation is CASSSQFTGELFF. The complete variable domain, with remaining parts taken from reference TRBV7-9 and TRBJ2-2, reads DTGVSQNPRHKITKRGQNVTFRCDPISEHNRLYWYRQTLGQGPEFLTYFQNEAQLEKSRLLSDRFSAERPKGSFSTLEIQRTEQGDSAMYLCASSSQFTGELFFGEGSRLTVL.

V is TRBV2 and J is TRBJ2-7, with D possibly matching TRBD1 (5 bases). Trimming removed 4 bases from V and 8 bases from J, with 12 bases in between. This CDR3 is built from 12 residues. Per germline, CDR1 SNHLY and CDR2 FYNNEI. The CDR3 bases are TGTGCCAGCAGTGGGACAAATACAAAGCAGTACTTC. It is translated as CASSGTNTKQYF.

V gene TRBV10-3 combines with J gene TRBJ1-1, with D unclear. The CDR3 is made up of 13 amino acids. Germline CDR1 is ENHRY and CDR2 is SYGVKD. The ends were cut back, 5 bases at V and 2 bases at J, with 9 bases in the middle. CDR3 in DNA: TGTGCCATCAGTTCACAGATCAACACTGAAGCTTTCTTT. Translated, it gives CAISSQINTEAFF.

The chain links TRBV20-1 to TRBJ2-7; unclear D gene. V lost 3 bases and J lost 5, with 8 bases in between. CDR3 size: 11 residues. The germline V gene has CDR1 DFQATT and CDR2 SNEGSKA (reference sequence). The CDR3 nucleotides read TGCAGTGCTAGCCGTAGCCACGAGCAGTACTTC. It specifies CSASRSHEQYF.

The rearrangement uses TRBV6-6 and TRBJ1-4; D unclear. The CDR3 extends over 15 amino acids. V was trimmed by 4 bases and J by 0 bases, leaving 9 bases between them. Germline loops: CDR1 MNHNY, CDR2 SVGAGI (reference sequence). CDR3 nucleotide sequence: TGTGCCAGCAGTTCAACAGCAGCAACTAATGAAAAACTGTTTTTT. It yields the protein CASSSTAATNEKLFF.

This chain connects TRBV7-9 to TRBJ2-5; the match to TRBD2 covers 8 bases. J lost 5 bases, V lost 2 bases, and 7 bases had no gene match. CDR3 length: 15 residues. The germline CDR1 and CDR2 sequences are SEHNR and FQNEAQ (reference sequence). The CDR3 loop is CASSLLFREGETQYF. CDR3 coding DNA: TGTGCCAGCAGCTTATTATTCCGGGAGGGGGAGACCCAGTACTTC.

This sequence joins TRBV7-9 and TRBJ2-7; 8 bases line up with TRBD2. Germline CDR1 reads SEHNR; CDR2 reads FQNEAQ (reference sequence). This CDR3 is built from 11 residues. The V segment lost 4 bases and the J segment 9 bases; nucleotides outside the gene matches: 2. CDR3 loop: CASSSLAGQYF. The CDR3 DNA reads as TGTGCCAGCAGCTCGCTAGCGGGGCAGTACTTC.

The sample holds one count of this clone. This chain links TRBV24-1 with TRBJ1-5, with a possible D match to TRBD1 (6 bases). This CDR3 is 14 amino acids long. Germline-derived CDR1 and CDR2 are KGHDR and SFDVKD. V shed 4 bases and J shed 3 bases, with 9 bases lying between them. In DNA form, the CDR3 reads TGTGCCACCAGTGAACAGGGCTACAATCAGCCCCAGCATTTT. This sequence encodes CATSEQGYNQPQHF.

This chain joins TRBV29-1 and TRBJ1-1; D is possibly TRBD1 (6 bases). This CDR3 region has 14 residues. V was clipped by 4 bases and J by 0 bases, with 12 bases between them. Germline V gene sequence: CDR1 SQVTM, CDR2 ANQGSEA. The CDR3 spells CSVVRGAMNTEAFF. CDR3 bases: TGCAGCGTTGTCCGGGGGGCCATGAACACTGAAGCTTTCTTT.

The rearrangement uses TRBV7-8 and TRBJ1-1, with 8 bases matching TRBD1. Losses at the gene ends were 5 bases for V and 1 base for J; bases not matched to a gene: 3. From germline, CDR1 is SGHVS and CDR2 FQNEAQ. CDR3 length equals 14 residues. CDR3 loop: CASSRGQGNTEAFF. CDR3 DNA sequence: TGTGCCAGCAGCCGAGGACAGGGGAACACTGAAGCTTTCTTT.

V and J are TRBV6-5 and TRBJ2-3; 9 bases line up with TRBD1. The V and J ends lost 6 bases and 5 bases, in that order; junction bases with no gene match: 9. The V gene's germline CDR1 is MNHEY and CDR2 SVGAGI. CDR3 length equals 15 residues. This CDR3 reads CASSSVQGAIDTQYF. CDR3 bases: TGTGCCAGCAGCAGCGTACAGGGGGCAATAGATACGCAGTATTTT.

A few counts support this clone. This chain joins TRBV27 and TRBJ2-7, with 7 nucleotides matching TRBD1. The CDR3 length is 17 residues. Germline-derived CDR1 and CDR2 are MNHEY and SMNVEV (reference sequence). V gave up 3 bases and J gave up 3 bases; unmatched junction bases: 14. CDR3: CASSFSRDSSPRYEQYF. In nucleotides, the CDR3 is TGTGCCAGCAGTTTTTCCCGGGACAGTAGTCCCCGCTACGAGCAGTACTTC.

The V call is TRBV7-3, the J call TRBJ1-1, with D perhaps matching TRBD1 (5 bases). Trimming took 5 bases from V and 4 from J, leaving 14 bases between them. The germline V gene encodes CDR1 SGHTA and CDR2 FQGTGA. The length of the CDR3 is 14 residues. DNA of the CDR3: TGTGCCAGCAGCCCCCGAATTGACAGCACTGAAGCTTTCTTT. Protein sequence: CASSPRIDSTEAFF. Variable domain in full (rest from reference TRBV7-3 and TRBJ1-1): GAGVSQTPSNKVTEKGKYVELRCDPISGHTALYWYRQSLGQGPEFLIYFQGTGAADDSGLPNDRFFAVRPEGSVSTLKIQRTERGDSAVYLCASSPRIDSTEAFFGQGTRLTVV.

The chain has TRBV7-8 and TRBJ2-4; TRBD2 is a possible D gene (6 bases). Germline CDR1 reads SGHVS; CDR2 reads FQNEAQ. The germline V and J ends were trimmed by 2 bases and 2 bases, with 10 bases remaining between them. The CDR3 is 15 residues long. The CDR3 DNA sequence: TGTGCCAGCAGCTTACAACTAGCTCCCAAAAACATTCAGTACTTC. Its protein is CASSLQLAPKNIQYF.

The chain employs TRBV15 and TRBJ2-5, with 11 bases aligning to TRBD2. Germline loops: CDR1 LNHNV, CDR2 YYDKDF (reference sequence). This CDR3 contains 15 residues. With V trimmed by 6 bases and J by 4 bases, 7 bases remained unmatched. The CDR3 is CATSTNGLAGETQYF. CDR3 DNA: TGTGCCACCAGTACGAACGGACTAGCGGGAGAGACCCAGTACTTC.

The chain combines TRBV28 with TRBJ1-6; maybe TRBD1 (5 bases). The CDR3 loop spans 16 amino acids. Deletions cut 5 bases from V and 3 bases from J, with 14 bases between. The germline V gene encodes CDR1 MDHEN and CDR2 SYDVKM. This CDR3 is CASSPRRDSYNSPLHF. In DNA form, the CDR3 reads TGTGCCAGCAGTCCTCGGCGAGACAGCTATAATTCACCCCTCCACTTT.

V is TRBV6-5 and J is TRBJ2-1; TRBD2 matches 9 bases. Per the germline V gene, CDR1 is MNHEY and CDR2 is SVGAGI. The CDR3 covers 14 residues. The V and J ends lost 6 bases and 6 bases, in that order; junction bases with no gene match: 6. The CDR3: CASRRLAEVNEQFF. The CDR3 coding sequence is TGTGCCAGCAGGAGACTAGCGGAGGTCAATGAGCAGTTCTTC.

The chain links TRBV5-1 to TRBJ1-1; maybe TRBD1 (5 bases). This CDR3 region has 16 residues. The ends were cut back, 2 bases at V and 4 bases at J, with 18 bases in the middle. Germline-derived CDR1 and CDR2 are SGHRS and YFSETQ. CDR3 loop: CASSFLETGQGTEAFF. The CDR3 bases are TGCGCCAGCAGCTTTTTAGAGACGGGTCAGGGCACTGAAGCTTTCTTT.

This clone was picked up a small number of times. The chain uses TRBV29-1 and TRBJ2-1; 7 bases fit TRBD2. V lost 5 bases, J lost 7 bases, and 5 bases stayed unmatched. The CDR3 runs 12 residues. Germline values: CDR1 SQVTM, CDR2 ANQGSEA. CDR3 protein: CSVRGDRNEQFF. The CDR3 bases are TGCAGCGTTCGGGGGGATCGAAATGAGCAGTTCTTC.

The gene calls are TRBV6-2 or TRBV6-3 and TRBJ1-5, with TRBD1 matching over 8 bases. With V trimmed by 2 bases and J by 1 base, 7 bases remained unmatched. The length of the CDR3 is 17 residues. Germline assignment: CDR1 MNHEY and CDR2 SVGEGT. For the CDR3, the DNA is TGTGCCAGCAGTTACACGTCTGGACAGGGAAGCAATCAGCCCCAGCATTTT. It encodes CASSYTSGQGSNQPQHF.

The chain has TRBV12-3 or TRBV12-4 and TRBJ2-1, with 7 bases matching TRBD1. This CDR3 contains 11 residues. V gave up 0 bases and J gave up 14 bases; unmatched junction bases: 1. The CDR3 spells CASSLAGQEFF. CDR3 nucleotides: TGTGCCAGCAGTTTAGCAGGACAGGAGTTCTTC.